The rows below give T cell receptor beta chains drawn from one sample of a study of shared clonotypes between healthy human individuals. The table came from immunoSEQ multiplex PCR; TCRdb's copy has only in-frame clones and leaves some out. The table shows 2,500,000 or so clones, with about 92% occurring only once. Input material: naive CD4+ T cells sorted from blood. These receptors all stem from a man aged 18 to 30 in good health. CDR3s include the opening cysteine and the closing phenylalanine or tryptophan. D genes are given only for firm matches. A clone size is listed for some rows: how often the clone was seen (once, few, many), or a class if it is expanded.

J gene	V gene	D gene	clone size	CDR3 DNA	CDR3 protein
TRBJ2-7	TRBV28	TRBD1	NA	TGTGCCAGCAGTCCCTACTTCAGGGCAGGGGGCCCGGTCAGGATGGACGAGCAGTACTTC	CASSPYFRAGGPVRMDEQYF
TRBJ2-1	TRBV5-6	TRBD2	NA	TGTGCCAGCAGCCAAGGACTAGCGGGAGAATATGAGCAGTTCTTC	CASSQGLAGEYEQFF
TRBJ2-7	TRBV7-2	TRBD2	NA	TGTGCCAGCAGCTTGCCAGGGACTAGAATTTACTACGAGCAGTACTTC	CASSLPGTRIYYEQYF
TRBJ1-2	TRBV30	NA	NA	TGTGCCTGGAGGGCAGGGACGGGCTACACCTTC	CAWRAGTGYTF
TRBJ2-5	TRBV18	NA	NA	TGTGCCAGCTCACGGCCTAAAGAGACCCAGTACTTC	CASSRPKETQYF
TRBJ2-7	TRBV7-2	TRBD2	NA	TGTGCCAGCAGCGCATTAGGAGCGGGAGGGCCCTACGAGCAGTACTTC	CASSALGAGGPYEQYF
TRBJ2-3	TRBV7-9	NA	NA	TGTGCCAGCAGCCCCAGCCGGGGGACATTCACAGATACGCAGTATTTT	CASSPSRGTFTDTQYF
TRBJ1-1	TRBV13	TRBD1	few	TGTGCCAGCAGCCCTAGGACAGGGAAAGCTTTCTTT	CASSPRTGKAFF
TRBJ1-2	TRBV4-3	NA	NA	TGCGCCAGCAGCCAAGATCCCCAGGGGAAGGGCTACACCTTC	CASSQDPQGKGYTF
TRBJ2-3	TRBV2	TRBD2	NA	TGTGCCAGCAGTGCCCGGGACTATACAGATACGCAGTATTTT	CASSARDYTDTQYF
TRBJ2-3	TRBV6-4	NA	NA	TGTGCCAGCAGTGGAGAGCGGGTGGCAAGCACAGATACGCAGTATTTT	CASSGERVASTDTQYF
TRBJ1-4	TRBV28	NA	NA	TGTGCCAGCAGTTTACTGACAGAAAAACTGTTTTTT	CASSLLTEKLFF
TRBJ2-2	TRBV9	TRBD1	NA	TGTGCCAGCAGCGTAGCTCCGAGCCGGGACAGATACACCGGGGAGCTGTTTTTT	CASSVAPSRDRYTGELFF
TRBJ2-2	TRBV25-1	NA	NA	TGTGCCAGCCGAGAGGGGGGGCAGAACACCGGGGAGCTGTTTTTT	CASREGGQNTGELFF
TRBJ1-6	TRBV6-5	NA	NA	TGTGCCAGCAGTTCCTTGAATTCACCCCTCCACTTT	CASSSLNSPLHF
TRBJ2-7	TRBV11-2	TRBD2	NA	TGTGCCAGCAGCTCGTCTAGCGGGAGGAACGAGCAGTACTTC	CASSSSSGRNEQYF
TRBJ1-3	TRBV28	TRBD1	NA	TGTGCCAGCGTTACAGGGGGAAGCCGTGGAAACACCATATATTTT	CASVTGGSRGNTIYF
TRBJ2-5	TRBV30	NA	NA	TGTGCCTGGATGAGTGTGGGGGCCCCTTTCCAAGAGACCCAGTACTTC	CAWMSVGAPFQETQYF
TRBJ2-5	TRBV10-3	NA	NA	TGTGCCATCAGTGAGTCGGGATTGTTTTCGGGCCAAGAGACCCAGTACTTC	CAISESGLFSGQETQYF
TRBJ1-3	TRBV15	NA	once	TGTGCCACCAGCAGAGATCGATCCAGCTCTGGAAACACCATATATTTT	CATSRDRSSSGNTIYF
TRBJ1-3	TRBV5-1	NA	NA	TGCGCCAGCAGCTTGGATCAGGGAGGCGGTGGAAACACCATATATTTT	CASSLDQGGGGNTIYF
TRBJ2-7	TRBV10-3	TRBD2	NA	TGTGCCATTAAAGCGGGAGGCCCTACTTCCGAGCAGTACTTC	CAIKAGGPTSEQYF
TRBJ2-3	TRBV23-1	NA	NA	TGCGCCAGCAGTCCCCCCCCGGGGCGGGATAGTGCAGATACGCAGTATTTT	CASSPPPGRDSADTQYF
TRBJ1-2	TRBV4-2	TRBD1	NA	TGTGCCAGCAGCCGTGGGACAGGGAGTGTTGGGGGCTACACCTTC	CASSRGTGSVGGYTF
TRBJ2-5	TRBV7-9	NA	NA	TGTGCCAGCAGCTTAGAGAGCAGGGAAAACTTC	CASSLESRENF
TRBJ1-2	TRBV10-3	NA	NA	TGTGCCATCAGTGAGTCGGGGGGGCCGGGATCTGGTGGCTACACCTTC	CAISESGGPGSGGYTF
TRBJ2-2	TRBV9	NA	NA	TGTGCCAGCAGCGTAGGTTTGGACACCGGGGAGCTGTTTTTT	CASSVGLDTGELFF
TRBJ1-1	TRBV7-2	TRBD1	NA	TGTGCCAGCAGCCCGGGACAGGTGTTTAGTGGTGAAGCTTTCTTT	CASSPGQVFSGEAFF
TRBJ2-1	TRBV5-1	NA	NA	TGCGCCAGCAGCTTGTTCACCGGGAGCTCCTACAATGAGCAGTTCTTC	CASSLFTGSSYNEQFF
TRBJ2-1	TRBV11-2	TRBD2	NA	TGTGCCAGCAGCTTAGAAGGGGCTAGCGGGAGGAGGGGAGACAATGAGCAGTTCTTC	CASSLEGASGRRGDNEQFF
TRBJ2-1	TRBV29-1	TRBD2	NA	TGCAGCGTTCGGTTGCGTCTAGCGGTTCACAATGAGCAGTTCTTC	CSVRLRLAVHNEQFF
TRBJ2-7	TRBV6-5	TRBD2	NA	TGTGCCAGCAGTTACAACGGACTAGCGGGAGGGAGGCAGTACTTC	CASSYNGLAGGRQYF